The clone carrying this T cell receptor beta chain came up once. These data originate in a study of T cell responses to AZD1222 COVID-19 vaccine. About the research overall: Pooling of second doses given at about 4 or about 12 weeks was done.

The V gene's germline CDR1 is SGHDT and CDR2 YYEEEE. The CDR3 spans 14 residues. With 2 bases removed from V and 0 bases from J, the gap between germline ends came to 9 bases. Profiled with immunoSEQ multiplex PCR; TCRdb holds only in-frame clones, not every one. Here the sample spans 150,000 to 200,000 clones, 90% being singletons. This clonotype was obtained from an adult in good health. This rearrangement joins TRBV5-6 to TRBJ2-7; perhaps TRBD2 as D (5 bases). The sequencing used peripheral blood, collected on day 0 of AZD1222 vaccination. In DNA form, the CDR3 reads TGTGCCAGCAGCTTCGGCACTAGCTCCTACGAGCAGTACTTC. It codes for CASSFGTSSYEQYF.